This is a list of T cell receptor beta chains from one sample in a study of human T cells and chemical hapten exposure. TCRdb redid the calling of the RACE reads with MiXCR, one entry per CDR3 protein. The profile covers approximately 97,000 distinct CDR3 sequences, with about 8.8% appearing a single time and 2.9% taken by the ten largest. Input material: whole blood. These receptors were obtained from a female donor in good health. Some clones in this sample may be carry-over from other donors' samples. The CDR3 runs from the conserved cysteine through the conserved F or W. The D gene is left open where the match is weak. Clone size appears in some rows only: once, few, many, or a class for an expanded clone.

TRBV9	many	TRBJ2-3	-	TGTGCCAGCCGTGCAGGAATGAATACAGATACGCAGTATTTT	CASRAGMNTDTQYF
TRBV6-5	many	TRBJ1-2	-	TGTGCCAGCAGTGACGAGGGGGGGCGATATGGCTACACCTTC	CASSDEGGRYGYTF
TRBV4-2	many	TRBJ2-7	TRBD1	TGTGCCAGCAGCCCGGGGACAGCGAACTACGAGCAGTACTTC	CASSPGTANYEQYF
TRBV6-6	many	TRBJ2-5	-	TGTGCCAGCAGTGCGAGGGACCAGACCCAGTACTTC	CASSARDQTQYF
TRBV6-1	few	TRBJ2-1	-	TGTGCCAGCAGTGCGGGGCGGAGGGAAGGCGAGCAGTTCTTC	CASSAGRREGEQFF
TRBV6-1	many	TRBJ2-1	-	TGTGCCAGCAGTGATGTTACATTTAGCTCCTACAATGAGCAGTTCTTC	CASSDVTFSSYNEQFF
TRBV2	few	TRBJ1-1	TRBD1	TGTGCCAGCCTGACCGGACAGGGAGGCACTGAAGCTTTCTTT	CASLTGQGGTEAFF
TRBV19	-	TRBJ2-2	TRBD2	TGTGCCAGTAGTAGAGGCGGGAGGGCCTTGAGTACCGGGGAGCTGTTTTTT	CASSRGGRALSTGELFF
TRBV7-9	many	TRBJ2-5	-	TGTGCCAGCAGCTTATGGGCGAGGGGCACAGGCAAAGAGACCCAGTACTTC	CASSLWARGTGKETQYF
TRBV29-1	few	TRBJ2-3	-	TGCAGCGTTCAAGACGAGACGCAGTATTTT	CSVQDETQYF
TRBV7-2	few	TRBJ1-2	-	TGTGCCAGCAGCTTAGGACAGGCAAACTATGGCTACACCTTC	CASSLGQANYGYTF
TRBV5-4	-	TRBJ1-1	-	TGTGCCAGCAGCTTGGGGGGCGCCTTCTATAACACTGAAGCTTTCTTT	CASSLGGAFYNTEAFF
TRBV20-1	-	TRBJ1-2	-	TGCAGTGCTGGACTTGAGGGAGTCTACACCTTC	CSAGLEGVYTF
TRBV29-1	many	TRBJ1-1	TRBD1	TGCAGCGTTGCCCCGACAGGGACTGAAGCTTTCTTT	CSVAPTGTEAFF
TRBV12-3/TRBV12-4	-	TRBJ2-7	TRBD2	TGTGCCAGCAGGGGAGGGGAGGAGCAGTACTTC	CASRGGEEQYF
TRBV28	-	TRBJ1-2	-	TGTGCCAGCAGAAATGTGGACCTCTATGGCTACACCTTC	CASRNVDLYGYTF
TRBV18	many	TRBJ2-3	-	TGTGCCAGCTCACCTCCAGTTGTATTCGCGGCAGGGACAGATACGCAGTATTTT	CASSPPVVFAAGTDTQYF
TRBV30	few	TRBJ2-6	-	TGTGCCTGGAGTGTACTCGGGGCTGGGGCCAACGTCCTGACTTTC	CAWSVLGAGANVLTF
TRBV29-1	many	TRBJ1-1	-	TGCAGCGCGCAGATGAACACTGAAGCTTTCTTT	CSAQMNTEAFF